Below are 20 T cell receptor beta chains sequenced from a single sample in a study of blood T cells in healthy people across ages. PCR was performed a second time for roughly 7 to 11 cycles using a sample-barcoded 5' primer and a J-beta primer mix. TCRdb analysed the 5' RACE reads with MiXCR anew, one entry per CDR3 protein. The repertoire holds 1,300,000 or so distinct CDR3 sequences, with roughly 60% as singletons. The specimen was blood. These receptors originate from a man in his late teens or twenties in good health.

The chain uses TRBV20-1 and TRBJ2-1; TRBD1 matches 10 bases. The CDR3 loop spans 16 amino acids. Germline assignment: CDR1 DFQATT and CDR2 SNEGSKA (reference sequence). Germline trimming cut 8 bases from V and 8 bases from J; bases unmatched to any gene: 18. Here the CDR3 DNA reads TGCAGTTCCCAAAACCGGGACAGGGGATGGGTGGATGAGCAGTTCTTC. It yields the protein CSSQNRDRGWVDEQFF.

The chain links TRBV20-1 to TRBJ1-6; the D is unclear. The CDR3 is made up of 18 amino acids. Trimming pared 4 bases from V and 0 bases from J, leaving 19 bases between. Germline V gene lookup returns CDR1 DFQATT and CDR2 SNEGSKA (reference sequence). CDR3 DNA: TGCAGTGCTAAGGGTCTAGGAGCAAAGAGCTCCTATAATTCACCCCTCCACTTT. Its translation: CSAKGLGAKSSYNSPLHF.

This chain uses TRBV6-2 or TRBV6-3 with TRBJ1-2, with TRBD1 matching 8 bases. The CDR3 extends over 16 amino acids. Trimming removed 4 bases from V and 4 bases from J; junction bases left unmatched: 11. Germline V gene data show CDR1 as MNHEY and CDR2 as SVGEGT. CDR3 sequence: CASSSGEGQGIYGYTF. In DNA, the CDR3 is TGTGCCAGCAGTTCCGGGGAAGGACAGGGAATCTATGGCTACACCTTC.

J is TRBJ2-3 and V is TRBV25-1; D call uncertain. Per germline, CDR1 MGHDK and CDR2 SYGVNS. The CDR3 sequence is 12 residues long. The ends were cut back, 6 bases at V and 3 bases at J, with 7 bases in the middle. CDR3 in DNA: TGTGCCAGCAGCATAGAGACAGATACGCAGTATTTT. Translating it yields CASSIETDTQYF.

This chain uses TRBV4-2 with TRBJ2-1; D remains unclear. V was pared by 5 bases and J by 8 bases, with 16 bases between. CDR3 length: 14 amino acids. The germline CDR1 and CDR2 sequences are LGHNA and YNFKEQ. The CDR3 is CASSLGPAVDEQFF. Written as DNA, the CDR3 is TGTGCCAGCAGCTTAGGACCCGCAGTGGATGAGCAGTTCTTC.

A word on this clonotype: The junction departs from the called germline gene at one end, perhaps through a read error. The CDR3 coding sequence is TGTGCCAGCAGCTTAGACTCCGGACCTTTAGCCAAAAACGTTCAGTACTTC. Translated: CASSLDSGPLAKNVQYF. The chain combines TRBV11-2 with TRBJ2-4; D is unresolved. The length of the CDR3 is 17 residues. CDR1 is SGHAT, CDR2 FQNNGV, per germline.

This chain joins TRBV4-1 and TRBJ2-1; D remains unclear. The V and J ends lost 4 bases and 0 bases respectively, with 13 bases between them. Germline loops: CDR1 MGHRA, CDR2 YSYEKL. The CDR3 extends over 16 amino acids. CDR3 sequence (DNA): TGCGCCAGCAGCCGCCCCCTTTCGAGCTCCTACAATGAGCAGTTCTTC. It encodes CASSRPLSSSYNEQFF.

V is TRBV29-1 and J is TRBJ2-1; 11 nucleotides line up with TRBD2. This CDR3 region has 15 residues. Germline values: CDR1 SQVTM, CDR2 ANQGSEA. V shed 2 bases and J 6 bases; nucleotides not matched to a gene: 6. In DNA form, the CDR3 reads TGCAGCGTTGAACTAGCGGGGGGCCGGGTCAATGAGCAGTTCTTC. Encoded protein: CSVELAGGRVNEQFF.

In this sample, this clonotype turned up a few times. This chain connects TRBV4-3 to TRBJ2-1, with D unresolved. Trimming removed 0 bases at V and 4 bases at J, with 7 bases between. The germline CDR1 and CDR2 sequences are LGHNA and YSLEER. This CDR3 has 14 amino acids. The DNA of the CDR3 is TGCGCCAGCAGCCAAGAAGACGGTTACAATGAGCAGTTCTTC. Its protein product is CASSQEDGYNEQFF.

This clonotype turned up a few times. This chain joins TRBV20-1 and TRBJ2-7; either TRBD1 or TRBD2 may supply D (5 bases each). CDR1 and CDR2 (germline): DFQATT, SNEGSKA (reference sequence). The CDR3 spans 13 residues. The V gene lost 6 bases and the J gene lost 4 bases, with 16 bases spanning the gap. CDR3 DNA sequence: TGCAGTGCCGGGGCTAGTCATTCTTACGAGCAGTACTTC. Protein product: CSAGASHSYEQYF.

This clonotype has a count of ten or more. CDR3 sequence reads: CASSQDRGDTTYEQYF. The CDR3 DNA is TGTGCCAGCAGCCAAGATCGGGGGGACACCACCTACGAGCAGTACTTC. The chain recombines TRBV4-2 with TRBJ2-7; perhaps TRBD2 as D (7 bases). This CDR3 comprises 16 residues. Trimming took off 0 bases at V and 2 bases at J, with 14 bases between the two ends. Germline assignment: CDR1 LGHNA and CDR2 YNFKEQ.

The J gene is TRBJ2-7, the V gene TRBV9; TRBD2 agrees at 8 bases. Trimming removed 0 bases from V and 4 bases from J; junction bases left unmatched: 6. The CDR3 covers 15 residues. Germline loops: CDR1 SGDLS, CDR2 YYNGEE. This CDR3 reads CASSVATGGGYEQYF. The CDR3 DNA is TGTGCCAGCAGCGTAGCCACGGGAGGGGGGTACGAGCAGTACTTC.

This clonotype was seen more than once but under ten times. V and J are TRBV15 and TRBJ2-7; tentatively, D is TRBD2 (5 bases). Deletions cut 0 bases from V and 1 base from J, with 10 bases between. This CDR3 is built from 15 residues. CDR1 LNHNV and CDR2 YYDKDF come from the germline V gene (reference sequence). The CDR3 sequence: CATSREPTSSYEQYF. The CDR3 nucleotides read TGTGCCACCAGCAGAGAGCCCACTAGTTCCTACGAGCAGTACTTC.

The sample holds a few counts of this clonotype. This chain uses TRBV27 with TRBJ2-4, with 14 bases that match TRBD2. V shed 3 bases, J shed 9 bases, and the junction held 1 base outside the gene matches. CDR3 length: 14 residues. Germline V lookup: CDR1 MNHEY, CDR2 SMNVEV (reference sequence). This chain's CDR3 is CASSFGLAGGIQYF. In DNA, the CDR3 is TGTGCCAGCAGTTTCGGACTAGCGGGGGGCATTCAGTACTTC.

The chain has TRBV6-6 and TRBJ1-5; the match to TRBD1 covers 8 bases. The CDR3 has 15 amino acids. Trimming cost V 6 bases and J 2 bases; bases outside gene matches: 6. Germline CDR1 MNHNY, CDR2 SVGAGI (reference sequence). The CDR3 spells CASSLTGAGNQPQHF. The CDR3 DNA is TGTGCCAGCAGCCTGACAGGGGCGGGCAATCAGCCCCAGCATTTT.

There are a few counts of this clonotype. V and J are TRBV4-1 and TRBJ1-1; 7 bases align to TRBD1. V lost 1 base and J lost 11; bases outside the gene matches: 7. Per the germline V gene, CDR1 is MGHRA and CDR2 is YSYEKL. The CDR3 has 13 residues. The CDR3 DNA reads TGCGCCAGCAGCCAAGGGACGACAGGGTGGGCTTTCTTT. Protein sequence: CASSQGTTGWAFF.

This clonotype was counted a few times. The chain has TRBV5-1 and TRBJ2-7; D is perhaps TRBD2 (6 bases). CDR3 length: 15 amino acids. The germline CDR1 and CDR2 sequences are SGHRS and YFSETQ. Trimming shortened V by 4 bases and J by 1 base, and 15 bases separated the two germline ends. CDR3 nucleotides: TGCGCCAGCAGCACGAGGGACTCCCTTTCCTACGAGCAGTACTTC. Translating gives CASSTRDSLSYEQYF. Combining the CDR3 with reference TRBV5-1 and TRBJ2-7 gives the whole variable domain KAGVTQTPRYLIKTRGQQVTLSCSPISGHRSVSWYQQTPGQGLQFLFEYFSETQRNKGNFPGRFSGRQFSNSRSEMNVSTLELGDSALYLCASSTRDSLSYEQYFGPGTRLTVT.

The chain has TRBV29-1 and TRBJ1-2; weak D call: TRBD1 (6 bases). Trimming shortened V by 5 bases and J by 6 bases, and 10 bases separated the two germline ends. The CDR3 length is 11 residues. CDR1 and CDR2 from the germline V gene are SQVTM and ANQGSEA. For the CDR3, the DNA is TGCAGCGTTTCCTACAGGGATGGCTACACCTTC. This sequence encodes CSVSYRDGYTF. Combining the CDR3 with reference TRBV29-1 and TRBJ1-2 gives the whole variable domain SAVISQKPSRDICQRGTSLTIQCQVDSQVTMMFWYRQQPGQSLTLIATANQGSEATYESGFVIDKFPISRPNLTFSTLTVSNMSPEDSSIYLCSVSYRDGYTFGSGTRLTVV.

The chain couples TRBV27 to TRBJ1-2, with 7 bases identical to TRBD1. The CDR3 has 16 amino acids. Germline CDR1 is MNHEY and CDR2 is SMNVEV (reference sequence). The trim removed 6 bases at V and 7 bases at J, leaving 17 bases unmatched. CDR3 nucleotide sequence: TGTGCCAGCAGCCAACCACCGGGGAGGGGGCTTGGTGGCTACACCTTC. This sequence encodes CASSQPPGRGLGGYTF.

Regarding this clonotype: Relative to the germline gene, one junction end is altered; a read error may explain this. The CDR3 loop reads CASTLSEFTDTQYF. The CDR3 DNA reads TGTGCCAGCACTTTATCAGAGTTCACAGATACGCAGTATTTT. V usage is TRBV12-3 or TRBV12-4 and J usage is TRBJ2-3; D is unclear. The CDR3 is 14 residues long.